The clone carrying this T cell receptor beta chain occurred a few times. Its antigen is unidentified. Study-level results: Greatest tumor Treg TCR overlap was with tumor naive CD4+ cells.

This CDR3 comprises 16 residues. V dropped 2 bases and J dropped 8; count of bases not matched to a gene: 9. The germline gives CDR1 MNHEY, CDR2 SVGAGI. Full-length variable regions came from constant-region reverse primers plus semi-nested Nested Universal Primer A PCR. Using its own MiXCR run on the 5' RACE reads, TCRdb lists one record per CDR3 protein. The sample carries tens of thousands of distinct CDR3 sequences, approximately 28% recorded once. Memory CD4+ T cells were sorted as CD4+CD45RO+CD25- cells. The sequence was collected from a female donor with breast cancer. V usage is TRBV6-5 and J usage is TRBJ2-1, with 10 positions matching TRBD2. Sequencing was performed on tumor-infiltrating memory CD4+ T cells sorted from the breast tumor. The subset here: memory CD4+ T cells, CD4+CD45RO+CD25-. The CDR3 DNA reads as TGTGCCAGCAGTTACGCCAGCGGGGGGGCCTGGGATGAGCAGTTCTTC. This translates into CASSYASGGAWDEQFF.